What follows is one TCR beta chain and its context. Its antigen remains unknown. TCRdb keeps only in-frame clones here, not all; method: immunoSEQ multiplex PCR. The repertoire holds roughly 100,000 clones, less than 95% seen once, with more than 4.5% in the top ten. The data were taken from a study of T cell responses to AZD1222 COVID-19 vaccine. Germline V gene sequence: CDR1 SGDLS, CDR2 YYNGEE. The CDR3 has 14 residues. V lost 3 bases and J 2 bases, leaving 11 bases between the germline ends. Findings and caveats of the study: Mapped onto spike, vaccine-associated CD4 TCRs spanned it and were dominant at 160-218 and 743-854. There were mostly white British donors and more females than males, and clonal diversity was possibly underestimated.

J is TRBJ1-2 and V is TRBV9; no clear D. The sequence was collected from an adult in good health. The sample in question was peripheral blood, obtained on day 0 of AZD1222 vaccination. CDR3 protein: CASSESTGNYGYTF. DNA of the CDR3: TGTGCCAGCAGCGAATCGACGGGGAACTATGGCTACACCTTC.